This T cell receptor (beta chain) was retrieved from a study of human T cells and chemical hapten exposure. This clonotype was observed at least ten times. Its antigen is not known. General study points: No alteration of TCRs above 1 in 1000 frequency was seen with DPC sensitization.

Time point of the sample: healthy volunteer bleed at 2 weeks. Sequencing started from total RNA isolated from unfractionated whole blood. Germline assignment: CDR1 SGHVS and CDR2 FQNEAQ. This CDR3 region has 16 residues. The V and J ends lost 5 bases and 4 bases respectively, with 17 bases between them. The study used a library that attached unique molecular identifiers to individual cDNA molecules. TCRdb reprocessed the RACE reads via MiXCR and lists one record per CDR3 protein. This table holds roughly 120,000 distinct CDR3 sequences, approximately 8.3% found once. The sample comprised whole blood. The V gene is TRBV7-8, the J gene TRBJ2-2; D might be TRBD2 (5 bases). The sequence was obtained from a male donor in good health. Some clones in this sample may be carry-over from other donors' samples. CDR3 residues: CASSPGRGVGTGELFF. The CDR3 nucleotides read TGTGCCAGCAGCCCCGGACGGGGAGTGGGCACCGGGGAGCTGTTTTTT. Full variable domain (remainder filled in from reference TRBV7-8 and TRBJ2-2): GAGVSQSPRYKVAKRGQDVALRCDPISGHVSLFWYQQALGQGPEFLTYFQNEAQLDKSGLPSDRFFAERPEGSVSTLKIQRTQQEDSAVYLCASSPGRGVGTGELFFGEGSRLTVL.